Presented here are 31 T cell receptor beta chains from one specimen sequenced in a study of regulatory T cells in long-lasting Graves disease. Time point reported: persistent/refractory GD, antithyroid drugs over 5 years with positive TRAb. Generation of the TCR library employed RNA extracted from PBMCs. iRepertoire HTBI primers and Arm-PCR of CDR3 regions built TCR beta libraries. Each CDR3 protein gets one entry after TCRdb re-called the multiplex PCR reads with MiXCR. The sample has approximately 470,000 distinct CDR3 sequences, around 21% seen once. Sample: peripheral blood mononuclear cells (PBMCs), taken when the disease was refractory, from a patient treated with antithyroid drugs. The receptor set was obtained from a female donor with Graves disease.

This clonotype was counted between two and nine times. V usage is TRBV5-1 and J usage is TRBJ1-3, with 8 bases that match TRBD1. This CDR3 is 15 amino acids long. CDR1 and CDR2 (germline): SGHRS, YFSETQ. V trimming: 2 bases; J trimming: 2 bases; junction bases outside the gene matches: 3. DNA of the CDR3: TGCGCCAGCAGCTTCCAGGGGGCGACTGGAAACACCATATATTTT. Its translation: CASSFQGATGNTIYF.

The V call is TRBV14, the J call TRBJ1-4; D gene ambiguous. The germline CDR1 and CDR2 sequences are SGHDN and FVKESK. The CDR3 runs 13 residues. V gave up 4 bases and J gave up 8 bases, with 11 bases separating them. The CDR3: CASSPGLREKLFF. CDR3 sequence (DNA): TGTGCCAGCAGCCCCGGACTCCGGGAAAAACTGTTTTTT.

The sample holds many counts of this clonotype. This sequence joins TRBV15 and TRBJ2-5; 11 bases agree with TRBD2. CDR1 is LNHNV and CDR2 is YYDKDF in the germline V gene (reference sequence). V shed 1 base, J shed 2 bases, and the junction held 6 bases outside the gene matches. The CDR3 spans 17 residues. In DNA form, the CDR3 reads TGTGCCACCAGCAGAGGACTAGCGGGAATAAATCAAGAGACCCAGTACTTC. Translated, it gives CATSRGLAGINQETQYF.

In DNA, the CDR3 is TGTGCCAGCACCAGGCACACTGAAGCTTTCTTT. Protein: CASTRHTEAFF. The rearrangement joins TRBV28 to TRBJ1-1; the D is unclear. V lost 7 bases, J lost 3 bases, and 6 bases lay in between. Per germline, CDR1 MDHEN and CDR2 SYDVKM. CDR3 length: 11 amino acids.

On this clonotype itself: A clone one base away is much larger, so this may be a read error. The V call is TRBV5-6, the J call TRBJ2-5; possibly TRBD2 for D (5 bases). V lost 7 bases, J lost 3 bases, and 16 bases lay in between. CDR3 size: 14 residues. The germline V gene encodes CDR1 SGHDT and CDR2 YYEEEE. This CDR3 reads CASGHQRPKETQYF. The CDR3 region has the DNA TGTGCCAGCGGCCATCAGCGGCCAAAAGAGACCCAGTACTTC.

This clonotype was seen many times. V and J are TRBV11-1 and TRBJ1-1; no definite D call. Trimming stripped 5 bases from V and 5 bases from J, with 9 bases between. The germline V gene encodes CDR1 SGHAT and CDR2 FQDESV (reference sequence). This CDR3 is 12 amino acids long. The CDR3 loop reads CASSNQRTEAFF. The CDR3 coding sequence is TGTGCCAGCAGCAACCAGAGGACTGAAGCTTTCTTT. Filled out from reference TRBV11-1 and TRBJ1-1, the complete variable domain reads EAEVAQSPRYKITEKSQAVAFWCDPISGHATLYWYRQILGQGPELLVQFQDESVVDDSQLPKDRFSAERLKGVDSTLKIQPAELGDSAMYLCASSNQRTEAFFGQGTRLTVV.

This clonotype was seen a handful of times. V is TRBV24-1 and J is TRBJ2-7; the match to TRBD1 covers 7 bases. The CDR3 covers 15 residues. Unmatched junction bases numbered 8, after V lost 4 bases and J lost 3 bases. CDR1 is KGHDR and CDR2 is SFDVKD in the germline V gene. Here the CDR3 DNA reads TGTGCCACCAGTGACAATTCCGGGACAGACTACGAGCAGTACTTC. It translates to CATSDNSGTDYEQYF.

V gene TRBV7-6 combines with J gene TRBJ1-5, with D unresolved. Germline V gives CDR1 SGHVS, CDR2 FNYEAQ. V dropped 4 bases and J dropped 4 bases, with 14 bases sitting between them. CDR3 size: 15 residues. The CDR3 reads CASSSGDMGNQPQHF. In nucleotides, the CDR3 is TGTGCCAGCAGCTCCGGCGACATGGGGAATCAGCCCCAGCATTTT.

A single count supports this clonotype. The V and J genes are TRBV5-8 and TRBJ2-7; D possibly corresponds to TRBD1 (6 bases). The length of the CDR3 is 13 residues. The germline V gene has CDR1 SGHTS and CDR2 YDEGEE. Trimming removed 6 bases at V and 5 bases at J, with 15 bases between. In DNA form, the CDR3 reads TGTGCCAGCAACACAGGGAACCCCAACGAGCAGTACTTC. This codes for CASNTGNPNEQYF.

Concerning this clonotype itself: The conserved closing phenylalanine or tryptophan is absent in this CDR3, likely reflecting a read error. The chain joins TRBV24-1 to TRBJ2-1; 8 positions match TRBD2. Germline lookup yields CDR1 KGHDR and CDR2 SFDVKD. With 0 bases clipped from V and 8 bases from J, the junction kept 5 bases outside the gene matches. The length of the CDR3 is 15 residues. CDR3 amino acids: CATSDLKREKDEQFL. The CDR3 DNA reads TGTGCCACCAGTGATTTGAAGCGGGAGAAAGATGAGCAGTTCCTC.

This rearrangement joins TRBV7-9 to TRBJ2-1; TRBD2 is a possible D gene (6 bases). This CDR3 has 15 amino acids. V lost 8 bases to trimming and J lost 0 bases, with 14 bases between them. Germline CDR1 SEHNR, CDR2 FQNEAQ (reference sequence). CDR3 region: CASAGGRSSYNEQFF. The CDR3 bases are TGTGCCAGCGCTGGTGGGAGGAGCTCCTACAATGAGCAGTTCTTC. The variable domain in full, with the rest retrieved from reference TRBV7-9 and TRBJ2-1, is DTGVSQNPRHKITKRGQNVTFRCDPISEHNRLYWYRQTLGQGPEFLTYFQNEAQLEKSRLLSDRFSAERPKGSFSTLEIQRTEQGDSAMYLCASAGGRSSYNEQFFGPGTRLTVL.

The chain employs TRBV30 and TRBJ2-2; D remains ambiguous. This CDR3 region has 11 residues. Germline values: CDR1 GTSNPN, CDR2 SVGIG (reference sequence). Trimming removed 4 bases at V and 4 bases at J, with 4 bases between. CDR3 in amino acids: CAWTITGELFF. The CDR3 region has the DNA TGTGCCTGGACTATCACCGGGGAGCTGTTTTTT.

This clonotype was observed at least ten times. This sequence joins TRBV28 and TRBJ2-7, with D unresolved. The CDR3 is 14 residues long. The V end was cut by 6 bases, the J end by 5 bases, with 17 bases between. Per germline, CDR1 MDHEN and CDR2 SYDVKM. CDR3 sequence (DNA): TGTGCCAGCAGCCCCTCACGCGGTCTGAACGAGCAGTACTTC. It yields the protein CASSPSRGLNEQYF.

The table lists this clonotype with many counts. The J gene is TRBJ1-1, the V gene TRBV28, with TRBD1 identical over 8 bases. This CDR3 spans 14 amino acids. V lost 5 bases, J lost 5 bases, and 7 bases stayed unmatched. Germline assignment: CDR1 MDHEN and CDR2 SYDVKM. Here the CDR3 DNA reads TGTGCCAGCAGTCGACAGGGGTCCGCGACTGAAGCTTTCTTT. It yields the protein CASSRQGSATEAFF.

This clonotype was counted a few times. V usage is TRBV25-1 and J usage is TRBJ2-5; tentative D call: TRBD2 (5 bases). Germline V gives CDR1 MGHDK, CDR2 SYGVNS. There are 16 residues in the CDR3. V shed 2 bases and J shed 4 bases, with 17 bases lying between them. CDR3 protein: CASSEKAWTAGETQYF. The CDR3 DNA sequence: TGTGCCAGCAGTGAAAAAGCCTGGACCGCGGGAGAGACCCAGTACTTC.

This clonotype was counted between two and nine times. The chain couples TRBV9 to TRBJ1-1, with 9 bases lining up with TRBD1. The CDR3 sequence is 15 residues long. V was pared by 3 bases and J by 6 bases, with 9 bases of the junction left unmatched. Germline V gene lookup returns CDR1 SGDLS and CDR2 YYNGEE. CDR3 nucleotides: TGTGCCAGCAGCGCAGGGACAGGGAAAGGCCCTGAAGCTTTCTTT. It specifies CASSAGTGKGPEAFF.

This clonotype has just a few counts. The chain joins TRBV7-2 to TRBJ2-2; D assignment may be TRBD1 or TRBD2 (5 bases each). V lost 1 base, J lost 4 bases, and 13 bases lay in between. The V gene's germline CDR1 is SGHTA and CDR2 FQGNSA. CDR3 length: 16 amino acids. The chain's CDR3 is CASSLVGTGSTGELFF. In DNA, the CDR3 is TGTGCCAGCAGCTTAGTGGGGACCGGATCCACCGGGGAGCTGTTTTTT.

This chain uses TRBV27 with TRBJ2-7; a possible D gene is TRBD2 (5 bases). CDR3 length: 15 residues. Per germline, CDR1 MNHEY and CDR2 SMNVEV (reference sequence). V shed 7 bases and J shed 3 bases, with 19 bases lying between them. The CDR3 loop is CASTPTAGWDYEQYF. The CDR3 DNA reads TGTGCCAGCACACCGACTGCGGGTTGGGACTACGAGCAGTACTTC.

Ten or more counts support this clonotype. The rearrangement joins TRBV6-1 to TRBJ1-1; TRBD1 aligns across 7 bases. CDR3 length: 16 amino acids. Germline values: CDR1 MNHNS, CDR2 SASEGT. The junction had 13 bases not matched to a gene; V was cut back by 9 bases and J by 0 bases. The CDR3, as DNA: TGTGCCAGTTTTGGGTACCAGACAGGGATGAACACTGAAGCTTTCTTT. Protein: CASFGYQTGMNTEAFF.

This clonotype was counted ten times or more. This chain connects TRBV3-1 to TRBJ2-6; the match to TRBD1 covers 9 bases. V trimming: 3 bases; J trimming: 1 base; junction bases outside the gene matches: 7. The CDR3 is made up of 18 amino acids. Per germline, CDR1 LGHDT and CDR2 YNNKEL (reference sequence). The CDR3 sequence: CASSQGQGWWSGANVLTF. The CDR3 bases are TGTGCCAGCAGCCAGGGACAGGGATGGTGGTCTGGGGCCAACGTCCTGACTTTC.

The rearrangement joins TRBV5-1 to TRBJ1-2; the match to TRBD1 covers 7 bases. The CDR3 runs to 13 residues. Germline CDR1 and CDR2: SGHRS and YFSETQ. Germline trimming cut 7 bases from V and 5 bases from J; bases unmatched to any gene: 8. CDR3 nucleotides: TGCGCCAGCCGGGACAGTTCCGAGTATGGCTACACCTTC. It encodes CASRDSSEYGYTF.

This clonotype was observed at least ten times. The chain couples TRBV20-1 to TRBJ2-2, with 7 bases matching TRBD1. This CDR3 is built from 14 residues. Per germline, CDR1 DFQATT and CDR2 SNEGSKA (reference sequence). Trimming took 5 bases from V and 5 from J; bases not matched to a gene: 8. DNA of the CDR3: TGCAGTGCTCAACCGGACAGGCTGACCGGGGAGCTGTTTTTT. This codes for CSAQPDRLTGELFF.

This clonotype was counted ten times or more. The rearrangement links TRBV10-3 to TRBJ1-1, with 9 bases fitting TRBD1. With 5 bases clipped from V and 5 bases from J, the junction kept 12 bases outside the gene matches. From germline, CDR1 is ENHRY and CDR2 SYGVKD. CDR3 length equals 16 residues. The CDR3 region has the DNA TGTGCCATCAGTCCAGGGACAGGGAATCAAAGGACTGAAGCTTTCTTT. Translation gives CAISPGTGNQRTEAFF.

With regard to this clonotype: A much larger clone differs from this one at a single base, so this may be a read error. The chain joins TRBV2 to TRBJ2-7, with 7 bases fitting TRBD2. The CDR3 has 12 amino acids. Germline CDR1 and CDR2: SNHLY and FYNNEI. CDR3: CASSRGVQEQCF. The CDR3 bases are TGTGCCAGCAGCCGGGGGGTTCAGGAGCAGTGCTTC.

This chain connects TRBV4-1 to TRBJ1-6; TRBD1 agrees at 8 bases. Germline V gene data show CDR1 as MGHRA and CDR2 as YSYEKL. V shed 3 bases, J shed 8 bases, and the junction held 6 bases outside the gene matches. The CDR3 length is 15 residues. DNA of the CDR3: TGCGCCAGCAGCCAGGAGGGACAGGAGGATTCACCCCTCCACTTT. Its translation is CASSQEGQEDSPLHF.

This chain links TRBV2 with TRBJ2-2; D possibly uses TRBD1 or TRBD2 (5 bases each). Deletions cut 1 base from V and 6 bases from J, with 12 bases between. The CDR3 consists of 15 residues. CDR1 is SNHLY and CDR2 is FYNNEI in the germline V gene. Here the CDR3 reads CASSEVGTIAGELFF. The CDR3 region has the DNA TGTGCCAGCAGTGAAGTAGGGACCATTGCCGGGGAGCTGTTTTTT.

The CDR3 DNA sequence: TGTGCCAGTAGTATCCGGGCTAGCGGGAGAGGAGGCCAAGAGACCCAGTACTTC. Residues: CASSIRASGRGGQETQYF. V gene TRBV19 combines with J gene TRBJ2-5, with 10 bases aligning to TRBD2. The ends lost 3 bases at V and 1 base at J; junction bases unmatched: 11. The CDR3 is 18 residues long. CDR1 LNHDA and CDR2 SQIVND come from the germline V gene (reference sequence).

This clonotype was observed many times. This rearrangement joins TRBV6-2 or TRBV6-3 to TRBJ1-2, with a tentative D call TRBD1 (6 bases). Germline V gene sequence: CDR1 MNHEY, CDR2 SVGEGT. The CDR3 runs to 16 residues. V lost 0 bases and J lost 8, with 19 bases in between. CDR3 region: CASSYSNGGLGRGYTF. The CDR3 bases are TGTGCCAGCAGTTACTCGAATGGGGGGCTCGGGCGAGGCTACACCTTC.

In its sample, this clonotype was seen a few times. The V and J genes are TRBV25-1 and TRBJ1-2; weak D call: TRBD1 (6 bases). Germline lookup yields CDR1 MGHDK and CDR2 SYGVNS. Trimming cost V 6 bases and J 4 bases, with 15 bases left between them. CDR3 length: 14 amino acids. DNA for the CDR3: TGTGCCAGCAGCCCTAACAGGGTGGGCTATGGCTACACCTTC. Amino acid sequence: CASSPNRVGYGYTF.

This clonotype appeared many times. The chain is built from TRBV13 and TRBJ2-7, with 7 bases lining up with TRBD2. This CDR3 has 14 amino acids. CDR1 PRHDT and CDR2 FYEKMQ come from the germline V gene (reference sequence). Trimming cost V 5 bases and J 6 bases; bases outside gene matches: 10. The CDR3 region is CASSVGTILGEQYF. The CDR3 DNA is TGTGCCAGCAGCGTCGGGACTATATTGGGCGAGCAGTACTTC.

This rearrangement joins TRBV6-2 or TRBV6-3 to TRBJ2-1; the D gene could be TRBD1 or TRBD2 (6 bases each). Germline-derived CDR1 and CDR2 are MNHEY and SVGEGT. The CDR3 totals 13 residues. Between the trimmed V and J ends, which lost 6 bases and 6 bases, there was a span of 12 bases. The CDR3 is CASRPGAVNEQFF. CDR3 bases: TGTGCCAGCAGACCGGGGGCCGTCAATGAGCAGTTCTTC.